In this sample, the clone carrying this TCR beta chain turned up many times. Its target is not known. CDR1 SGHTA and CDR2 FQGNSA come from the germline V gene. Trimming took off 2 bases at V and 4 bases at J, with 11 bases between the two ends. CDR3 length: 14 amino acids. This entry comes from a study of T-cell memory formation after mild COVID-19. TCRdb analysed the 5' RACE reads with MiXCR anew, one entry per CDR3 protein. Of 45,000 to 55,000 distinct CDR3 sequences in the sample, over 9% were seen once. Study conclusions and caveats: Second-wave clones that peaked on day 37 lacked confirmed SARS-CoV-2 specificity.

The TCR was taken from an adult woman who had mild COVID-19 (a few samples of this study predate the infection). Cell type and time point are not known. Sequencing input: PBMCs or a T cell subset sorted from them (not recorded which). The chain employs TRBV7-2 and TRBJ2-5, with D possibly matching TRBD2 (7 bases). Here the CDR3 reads CASSLMGGGETQYF. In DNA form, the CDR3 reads TGTGCCAGCAGCTTAATGGGAGGGGGAGAGACCCAGTACTTC.